The clone carrying this T cell receptor (beta chain) showed up many times. Trimming shortened V by 0 bases and J by 2 bases, and 20 bases separated the two germline ends. The CDR3 is 17 residues long. In germline, CDR1 is SQVTM, CDR2 ANQGSEA. This sample stems from a study of Graves' ophthalmopathy and Graves' hyperthyroidism. As the template, RNA transcripts were used to amplify TCR beta CDR3 regions. A first-round RT-PCR used HTBI primers, followed by a second-round multiplex PCR. TCRdb re-called the multiplex PCR reads with MiXCR, one entry per CDR3 protein. Of about 500,000 distinct CDR3 sequences in the sample, approximately 15% were seen once.

What was sequenced was blood. The chain joins TRBV29-1 to TRBJ2-7; D gene uncertain. The sequence was obtained from a woman in her twenties or thirties with Graves' ophthalmopathy. The CDR3 DNA sequence: TGCAGCGTTGAAGATCTAGACCGGCGAAAACTTGCCTACGAGCAGTACTTC. Translated, it gives CSVEDLDRRKLAYEQYF.